This T cell receptor beta chain is drawn from a study of identical twins. Unique molecular identifiers were in the cDNA, with template-switch universal primer binding. In TCRdb, the 5' RACE reads were re-called with MiXCR into one record per CDR3 protein. The top ten hold approximately 14% of the sample, which has some 760,000 distinct CDR3 sequences, over 15% seen once. V gave up 6 bases and J gave up 2 bases; unmatched junction bases: 8. Germline V gene data show CDR1 as ENHRY and CDR2 as SYGVKD. The CDR3 runs 15 residues. This clonotype turned up a few times. The same sample was also studied in work on T cells expressing NK-cell markers. That source adds: HCMV seropositivity marked most of the eight sequenced donors; one was seronegative. HCMV specificity of the expanded NKG2C+ T cell clones stayed unclear.

Source material: PBMCs. The chain links TRBV10-3 to TRBJ1-2; 8 nucleotides agree with TRBD1. The sequence came from a woman aged 18-30 years in good health. The chain's CDR3 is CAISSGTGSNYGYTF. The CDR3 region has the DNA TGTGCCATCAGCTCCGGGACAGGCTCGAACTATGGCTACACCTTC.